The entry that follows covers one T cell receptor (beta chain) sequence. Its antigen remains unidentified. These data come from a study of monozygotic twins with inflammatory bowel disease. Whole-study results and caveats: No repertoire similarity difference was seen between concordant and discordant twins; power was possibly limited. No discrimination was achieved between different T cell subtypes.

TCRdb reprocessed the 5' RACE reads and reports one entry per CDR3 protein, with no DNA. Found here are 200,000 to 250,000 distinct CDR3 sequences; the top ten clones hold around 7.6%. The CDR3 contains 17 residues. Germline V gene lookup returns CDR1 ENHRY and CDR2 SYGVKD. This chain links TRBV10-3 with TRBJ1-2; the TCRdb D gene call, TRBD1, has no DNA to confirm it. Material for sequencing was blood. The TCR originated in a human donor with ulcerative colitis or Crohn's disease, or a healthy co-twin of an affected twin (not recorded which). The CDR3 region is CAISDFTGVPTIYGYTF.